Below are 21 T cell receptor beta chains sequenced from a single sample in a study of shared clonotypes between healthy human individuals. Produced via immunoSEQ multiplex PCR; TCRdb's table is partial and in-frame only. The sample consists of roughly 640,000 clones, approximately 74% of them appearing once. The specimen sequenced was memory CD4+ T cells sorted from blood. Subset defined: CD45RA-negative fraction. The source is a woman under 40 in good health.

This clone was observed a few times. The chain's CDR3 is CASGRAGSRPQHF. CDR3 bases: TGTGCCAGCGGCAGGGCAGGATCCCGGCCCCAGCATTTT. The chain combines TRBV28 with TRBJ1-5, with D tentatively TRBD1 (5 bases). The V end was cut by 8 bases, the J end by 9 bases, with 17 bases between. CDR3 length equals 13 residues. Germline values: CDR1 MDHEN, CDR2 SYDVKM.

The rearrangement links TRBV6-5 to TRBJ1-4; D unresolved. CDR3 length equals 13 residues. Germline CDR1 is MNHEY and CDR2 is SVGAGI. The ends were cut back, 2 bases at V and 8 bases at J, with 9 bases in the middle. The CDR3 nucleotides are TGTGCCAGCAGTTACACAGCCGGAGAAAAACTGTTTTTT. This codes for CASSYTAGEKLFF.

The rearrangement joins TRBV6-1 to TRBJ2-7; perhaps D is TRBD1 or TRBD2 (5 bases each). V lost 7 bases and J 0 bases, leaving 10 bases between the germline ends. Germline V lookup: CDR1 MNHNS, CDR2 SASEGT. The CDR3 contains 13 residues. The CDR3: CASTWDPSYEQYF. The CDR3, as DNA: TGTGCCAGCACCTGGGACCCCTCCTACGAGCAGTACTTC.

The V and J genes are TRBV30 and TRBJ2-2; TRBD2 aligns across 7 bases. The CDR3 loop spans 15 amino acids. The V gene end was trimmed by 0 bases and the J gene end by 7 bases; junction bases not matched to a gene: 8. Germline CDR1 is GTSNPN and CDR2 is SVGIG (reference sequence). The CDR3: CAWSVGLAVIGELFF. As DNA, the CDR3 is TGTGCCTGGAGTGTAGGGCTAGCGGTGATCGGGGAGCTGTTTTTT.

The rearrangement uses TRBV2 and TRBJ2-7; TRBD1 aligns across 9 bases. The CDR3 is 17 residues long. Per germline, CDR1 SNHLY and CDR2 FYNNEI. After removal of 5 bases from V and 0 bases from J, the junction contained 11 bases not matched to a gene. CDR3 nucleotide sequence: TGTGCCAGCAGTCAAAGACGGACAGGGGTTTTCTCCTACGAGCAGTACTTC. Translation gives CASSQRRTGVFSYEQYF.

About this clone: This CDR3 is also generated by other DNA sequences in the sample. V usage is TRBV28 and J usage is TRBJ1-3; D is uncertain. In germline, CDR1 is MDHEN, CDR2 SYDVKM. The CDR3 totals 13 residues. V was clipped by 2 bases and J by 2 bases, with 4 bases between them. The CDR3 here is CASSLPAGNTIYF. Written as DNA, the CDR3 is TGTGCCAGCAGTTTACCAGCTGGAAACACCATATATTTT.

The chain combines TRBV6-4 with TRBJ1-2; TRBD1 agrees at 7 bases. The V gene's germline CDR1 is MRHNA and CDR2 SNTAGT. Unmatched junction bases numbered 7, after V lost 4 bases and J lost 2 bases. The CDR3 extends over 15 amino acids. The CDR3 loop is CASSARQGLNYGYTF. The CDR3 DNA reads TGTGCCAGCAGTGCCCGACAGGGATTAAACTATGGCTACACCTTC.

This clone was recorded many times. The chain joins TRBV5-6 to TRBJ2-3, with TRBD2 as a possible D gene (5 bases). Trimming stripped 4 bases from V and 0 bases from J, with 15 bases between. Per the germline V gene, CDR1 is SGHDT and CDR2 is YYEEEE. The CDR3 contains 16 residues. The CDR3 bases are TGTGCCAGCAGCCCACAAGCGGTGACTAGCACAGATACGCAGTATTTT. Amino acid sequence: CASSPQAVTSTDTQYF.

V is TRBV7-3 and J is TRBJ2-7, with TRBD2 matching 7 bases. The CDR3 has 15 amino acids. Looked up from germline, CDR1 is SGHTA and CDR2 is FQGTGA. Losses at the gene ends were 5 bases for V and 4 bases for J; bases not matched to a gene: 11. CDR3 sequence: CASSPQGGSGYEQYF. The CDR3 nucleotides read TGTGCCAGCAGCCCCCAGGGCGGGAGTGGGTACGAGCAGTACTTC.

The chain combines TRBV9 with TRBJ2-3; TRBD2 matches 9 bases. This CDR3 has 17 residues. V lost 0 bases, J lost 1 base, and 6 bases stayed unmatched. CDR1 and CDR2 from the germline V gene are SGDLS and YYNGEE. In DNA, the CDR3 is TGTGCCAGCAGCGTAGGACTAGCGGCCGCCGGCACAGATACGCAGTATTTT. Protein: CASSVGLAAAGTDTQYF.

This clone was seen just once. This sequence joins TRBV28 and TRBJ1-2; D unresolved. CDR3 length: 17 amino acids. V was trimmed by 5 bases and J by 2 bases, leaving 21 bases between them. Looked up from germline, CDR1 is MDHEN and CDR2 is SYDVKM. CDR3 residues: CASSPPLGYAANYGYTF. CDR3 sequence (DNA): TGTGCCAGCAGTCCACCCTTAGGTTACGCGGCCAACTATGGCTACACCTTC.

The rearrangement joins TRBV5-6 to TRBJ2-1; D call uncertain. Germline CDR1 reads SGHDT; CDR2 reads YYEEEE. Trimming shortened V by 0 bases and J by 0 bases, and 10 bases separated the two germline ends. This CDR3 is 16 amino acids long. The CDR3 sequence: CASSLAGRSSYNEQFF. CDR3 nucleotide sequence: TGTGCCAGCAGCTTGGCGGGCCGAAGCTCCTACAATGAGCAGTTCTTC.

CDR3 sequence: CASSSKSGTSGSAYEQYF. The CDR3 bases are TGTGCCAGCAGCTCCAAATCCGGGACTAGCGGGAGCGCCTACGAGCAGTACTTC. This sequence joins TRBV7-8 and TRBJ2-7; TRBD2 aligns across 14 bases. The germline CDR1 and CDR2 sequences are SGHVS and FQNEAQ. J gave up 2 bases and V 4 bases, and 10 bases lay outside the gene matches. This CDR3 has 18 residues.

A note on this clone: This CDR3 is also generated by other DNA sequences in the sample. The genes are TRBV6-1 and TRBJ1-4; possibly TRBD1 for D (5 bases). The CDR3 is made up of 13 amino acids. Deletions cut 3 bases from V and 6 bases from J, with 8 bases between. Germline loops: CDR1 MNHNS, CDR2 SASEGT. Here the CDR3 reads CASSEQGYEKLFF. The CDR3 bases are TGTGCCAGCAGTGAGCAGGGATATGAAAAACTGTTTTTT.

CDR3 coding DNA: TGTGCCTGGACCCATCCCGGACTAGCGGGACACTACAATGAGCAGTTCTTC. This encodes CAWTHPGLAGHYNEQFF. The chain is built from TRBV30 and TRBJ2-1, with 12 bases identical to TRBD2. The CDR3 is 17 amino acids. The germline V gene has CDR1 GTSNPN and CDR2 SVGIG (reference sequence). J lost 3 bases, V lost 4 bases, and 10 bases had no gene match.

Comments on this clone: This sample includes further DNA sequences coding for the same CDR3. This chain uses TRBV7-9 with TRBJ2-3; no firm D call. Germline assignment: CDR1 SEHNR and CDR2 FQNEAQ (reference sequence). CDR3 length: 11 amino acids. The V end lost 1 base, the J end lost 6 bases, and 2 bases lay between the germline ends. As DNA, the CDR3 is TGTGCCAGCAGCTTAGTCGATACGCAGTATTTT. Translation: CASSLVDTQYF.

The chain links TRBV7-9 to TRBJ1-2, with D uncertain. From germline, CDR1 is SEHNR and CDR2 FQNEAQ (reference sequence). The V gene lost 0 bases and the J gene lost 2 bases, with 7 bases spanning the gap. The CDR3 has 14 residues. The CDR3 is CASSLATENYGYTF. The CDR3 nucleotides are TGTGCCAGCAGCTTAGCCACAGAGAACTATGGCTACACCTTC.

The chain has TRBV25-1 and TRBJ2-5, with D perhaps given as TRBD1 or TRBD2 (5 bases each). V gave up 0 bases and J gave up 13 bases, with 12 bases separating them. Germline CDR1 reads MGHDK; CDR2 reads SYGVNS. The CDR3 runs 12 residues. In DNA, the CDR3 is TGTGCCAGCAGTGAATATGAGGGGCGGTGGTACTTC. Translation: CASSEYEGRWYF.

This clone was detected a few times. The V call is TRBV11-2, the J call TRBJ2-1; perhaps TRBD1 as D (6 bases). CDR3 length: 14 residues. Trimming left V 2 bases short and J 4 bases short, with 9 bases between. The germline gives CDR1 SGHAT, CDR2 FQNNGV. CDR3 sequence reads: CASSLSGAYNEQFF. CDR3 nucleotides: TGTGCCAGCAGCTTATCAGGGGCATACAATGAGCAGTTCTTC.

V is TRBV6-5 and J is TRBJ1-2; D is unclear. The CDR3 extends over 14 amino acids. Trimming stripped 2 bases from V and 4 bases from J, with 11 bases between. Germline CDR1 MNHEY, CDR2 SVGAGI. Here the CDR3 reads CASSYHHQSYGYTF. The CDR3 region has the DNA TGTGCCAGCAGTTACCATCATCAAAGCTATGGCTACACCTTC.

This clone was seen ten or more times. The rearrangement links TRBV7-8 to TRBJ2-5; the match to TRBD2 covers 7 bases. In germline, CDR1 is SGHVS, CDR2 FQNEAQ. V lost 3 bases to trimming and J lost 4 bases; unmatched junction nucleotides: 5. This CDR3 is built from 14 residues. The CDR3 region is CASSFVTGGETQYF. CDR3 in DNA: TGTGCCAGCAGCTTTGTAACGGGAGGAGAGACCCAGTACTTC.